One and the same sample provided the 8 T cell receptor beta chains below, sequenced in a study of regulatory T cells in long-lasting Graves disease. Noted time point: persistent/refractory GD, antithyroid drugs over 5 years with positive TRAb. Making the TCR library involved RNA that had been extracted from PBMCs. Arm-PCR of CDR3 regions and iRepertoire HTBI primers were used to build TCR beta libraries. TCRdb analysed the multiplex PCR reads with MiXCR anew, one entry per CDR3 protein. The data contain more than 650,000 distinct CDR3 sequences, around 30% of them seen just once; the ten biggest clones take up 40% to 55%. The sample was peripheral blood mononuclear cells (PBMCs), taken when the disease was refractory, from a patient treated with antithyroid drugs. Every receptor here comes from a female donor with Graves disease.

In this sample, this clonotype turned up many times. The CDR3 sequence is CSARDDLRERGTEAFF. In nucleotides, the CDR3 is TGCAGTGCTAGAGACGACCTCCGGGAGCGGGGGACTGAAGCTTTCTTT. V usage is TRBV20-1 and J usage is TRBJ1-1, with a tentative D call TRBD1 (5 bases). The length of the CDR3 is 16 residues. Trimming cost V 0 bases and J 5 bases, with 19 bases left between them. Germline-derived CDR1 and CDR2 are DFQATT and SNEGSKA (reference sequence).

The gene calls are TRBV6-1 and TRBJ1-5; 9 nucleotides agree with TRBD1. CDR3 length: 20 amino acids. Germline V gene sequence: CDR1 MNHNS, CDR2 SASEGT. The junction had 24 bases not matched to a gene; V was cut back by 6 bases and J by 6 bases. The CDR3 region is CASSRAQRTGAAGGGQPQHF. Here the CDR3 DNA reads TGTGCCAGCAGCAGAGCTCAAAGGACAGGGGCCGCGGGGGGGGGTCAGCCCCAGCATTTT.

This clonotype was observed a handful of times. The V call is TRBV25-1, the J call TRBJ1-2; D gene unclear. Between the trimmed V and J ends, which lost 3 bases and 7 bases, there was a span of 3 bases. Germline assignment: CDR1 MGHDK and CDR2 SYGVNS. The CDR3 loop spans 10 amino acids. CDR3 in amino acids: CASSDLGYTF. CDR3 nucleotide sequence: TGTGCCAGCAGTGACCTTGGCTACACCTTC.

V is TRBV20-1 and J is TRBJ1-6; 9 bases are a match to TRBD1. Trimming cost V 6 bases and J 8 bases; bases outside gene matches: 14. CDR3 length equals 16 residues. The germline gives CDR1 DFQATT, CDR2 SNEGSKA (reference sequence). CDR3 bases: TGCAGTGCGCCCGGACAGGGGAATTCCAAATATTCACCCCTCCACTTT. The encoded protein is CSAPGQGNSKYSPLHF.

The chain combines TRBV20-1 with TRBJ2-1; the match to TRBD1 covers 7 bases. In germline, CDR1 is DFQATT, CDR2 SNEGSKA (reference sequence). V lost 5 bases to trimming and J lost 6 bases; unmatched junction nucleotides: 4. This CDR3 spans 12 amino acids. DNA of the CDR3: TGCAGTGCTCCAGGGGGAATCAATGAGCAGTTCTTC. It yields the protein CSAPGGINEQFF.

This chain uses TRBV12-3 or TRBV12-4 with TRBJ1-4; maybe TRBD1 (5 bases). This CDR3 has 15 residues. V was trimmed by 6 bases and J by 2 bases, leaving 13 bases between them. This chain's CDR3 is CASRPGTQTNEKLFF. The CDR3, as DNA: TGTGCCAGCAGACCGGGGACGCAGACTAATGAAAAACTGTTTTTT.

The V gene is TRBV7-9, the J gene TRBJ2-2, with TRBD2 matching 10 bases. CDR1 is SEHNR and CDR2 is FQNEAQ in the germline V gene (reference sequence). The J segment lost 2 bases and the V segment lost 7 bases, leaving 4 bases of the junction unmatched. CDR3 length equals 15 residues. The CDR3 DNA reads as TGTGCCAGCACCGGGACTAGCGTAAACACCGGGGAGCTGTTTTTT. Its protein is CASTGTSVNTGELFF.

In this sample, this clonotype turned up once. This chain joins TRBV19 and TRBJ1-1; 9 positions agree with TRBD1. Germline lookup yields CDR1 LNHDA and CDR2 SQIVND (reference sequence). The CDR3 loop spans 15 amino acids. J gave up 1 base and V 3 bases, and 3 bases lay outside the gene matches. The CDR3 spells CASSIWGQGNTEAFF. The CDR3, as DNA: TGTGCCAGTAGTATTTGGGGACAGGGGAACACTGAAGCTTTCTTT.